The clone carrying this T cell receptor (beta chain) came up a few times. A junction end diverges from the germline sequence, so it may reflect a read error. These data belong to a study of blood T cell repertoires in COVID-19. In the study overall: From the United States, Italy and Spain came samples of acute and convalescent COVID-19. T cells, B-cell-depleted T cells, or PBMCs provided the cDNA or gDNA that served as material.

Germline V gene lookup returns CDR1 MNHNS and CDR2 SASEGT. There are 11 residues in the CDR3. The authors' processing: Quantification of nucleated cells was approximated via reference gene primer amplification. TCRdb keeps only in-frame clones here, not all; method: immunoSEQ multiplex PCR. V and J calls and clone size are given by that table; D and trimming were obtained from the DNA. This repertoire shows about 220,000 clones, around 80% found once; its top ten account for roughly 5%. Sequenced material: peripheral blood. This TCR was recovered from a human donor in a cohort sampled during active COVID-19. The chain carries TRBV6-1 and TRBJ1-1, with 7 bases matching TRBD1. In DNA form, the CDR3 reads TGTGCCAGCAGTGAAAACGCGAGGGGGCCCTTT. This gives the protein CASSENARGPF.